Listed below are T cell receptor beta chains from one sample, sequenced in a study of monozygotic twins with inflammatory bowel disease. For each CDR3 protein, TCRdb gives one entry from its re-call of the 5' RACE reads, without DNA. This table lists around 450,000 distinct CDR3 sequences. The sequenced material came from blood. The receptors stem from a human donor with ulcerative colitis or Crohn's disease, or a healthy co-twin of an affected twin (not recorded which). CDR3s include the opening cysteine and the closing phenylalanine or tryptophan.

j_call: TRBJ1-1
v_call: TRBV7-9
cdr3_length: 15
cdr3_aa: CDSSLELGENTEAFF

j_call: TRBJ2-3
v_call: TRBV29-1
cdr3_length: 16
cdr3_aa: CSVDEVTSGGTDTHYF

j_call: TRBJ2-3
v_call: TRBV4-2
cdr3_length: 18
cdr3_aa: CASSPRWVAGGPADTQYF

j_call: TRBJ2-1
v_call: TRBV9
cdr3_length: 15
cdr3_aa: CASSPDGPLDNEQFF

j_call: TRBJ1-2
v_call: TRBV4-1
cdr3_length: 17
cdr3_aa: CASSQDGMVGVWDGYTF

j_call: TRBJ2-2
v_call: TRBV2
cdr3_length: 11
cdr3_aa: CATQTYGELFF

j_call: TRBJ2-5
v_call: TRBV3-1
cdr3_length: 13
cdr3_aa: CASSQDIGETQYF

j_call: TRBJ2-4
v_call: TRBV7-3
cdr3_length: 14
cdr3_aa: CASSLTGAGAIQYF

j_call: TRBJ1-2
v_call: TRBV7-9
cdr3_length: 16
cdr3_aa: CASSPWTGVDTYGYTF

j_call: TRBJ2-7
v_call: TRBV10-3
cdr3_length: 13
cdr3_aa: CAGRGDRAYEQYF

j_call: TRBJ2-3
v_call: TRBV4-1
cdr3_length: 14
cdr3_aa: CASSQPVVADTQYF